These 9 T cell receptor beta chains were all obtained from the same sample, sequenced in a study of neoadjuvant nivolumab and ipilimumab in lung cancer. Profiling relied on immunoSEQ multiplex PCR, and the TCRdb table lists in-frame clones only, not all of them. The sample consists of 15,000 to 20,000 clones, around 82% of them appearing once. The material sequenced was tumor tissue, taken after neoadjuvant nivolumab, alone or with ipilimumab, at or shortly before surgery. The receptors come from an adult with non-small cell lung cancer.

J is TRBJ2-1 and V is TRBV4-1, with D possibly matching TRBD1 (6 bases). Germline V CDR1 and CDR2: MGHRA, YSYEKL. Trimming cost V 4 bases and J 5 bases, with 15 bases left between them. The length of the CDR3 is 15 residues. The CDR3 is CASSPPGTQNNEQFF. CDR3 sequence (DNA): TGCGCCAGCAGCCCGCCCGGGACACAGAACAATGAGCAGTTCTTC.

V usage is TRBV5-4 and J usage is TRBJ2-1; 11 bases map to TRBD2. Unmatched junction bases numbered 7, after V lost 4 bases and J lost 4 bases. The length of the CDR3 is 16 residues. Germline V lookup: CDR1 SGHNT, CDR2 YYREEE (reference sequence). The CDR3 DNA sequence: TGTGCCAGCAGCGATCCGGGACTAGCGGAGTACAATGAGCAGTTCTTC. This translates into CASSDPGLAEYNEQFF.

CDR3 sequence: CSVVLPHRQGSNEQFF. The DNA of the CDR3 is TGCAGCGTTGTTCTCCCCCACAGACAGGGTAGCAATGAGCAGTTCTTC. The genes are TRBV29-1 and TRBJ2-1, with 7 bases that match TRBD1. This CDR3 has 16 amino acids. The V segment lost 4 bases and the J segment 6 bases; nucleotides outside the gene matches: 15. Germline V gene data show CDR1 as SQVTM and CDR2 as ANQGSEA.

V is TRBV2 and J is TRBJ1-1, with TRBD1 identical over 12 bases. This CDR3 has 14 amino acids. CDR1 SNHLY and CDR2 FYNNEI come from the germline V gene. The ends lost 6 bases at V and 6 bases at J; junction bases unmatched: 5. This CDR3 reads CASRKGQGAAEAFF. DNA for the CDR3: TGTGCCAGCAGGAAGGGACAGGGGGCCGCTGAAGCTTTCTTT.

The chain employs TRBV18 and TRBJ2-5, with TRBD2 identical over 11 bases. Germline CDR1 reads KGHSH; CDR2 reads LQKENI. CDR3 length: 15 amino acids. V was clipped by 3 bases and J by 5 bases; unmatched bases: 5. CDR3 sequence reads: CASSPGLAVRETQYF. The CDR3 bases are TGTGCCAGCTCACCGGGACTAGCGGTGAGGGAGACCCAGTACTTC.

The rearrangement uses TRBV6-1 and TRBJ2-1, with 12 bases identical to TRBD2. The CDR3 length is 14 residues. CDR1 is MNHNS, CDR2 SASEGT, per germline. Trimming removed 4 bases from V and 6 bases from J; junction bases left unmatched: 1. CDR3 DNA sequence: TGTGCCAGCAGTGGGGGACTAGCGGGCAATGAGCAGTTCTTC. Residues: CASSGGLAGNEQFF.

This clone was seen more than once but under ten times. The chain joins TRBV7-2 to TRBJ1-2, with D tentatively TRBD1 (5 bases). Germline V gene lookup returns CDR1 SGHTA and CDR2 FQGNSA. V dropped 7 bases and J dropped 3 bases, with 18 bases sitting between them. The CDR3 length is 15 residues. The CDR3: CASTTAGGSDYGYTF. CDR3 coding DNA: TGTGCCAGCACTACCGCTGGGGGTTCGGACTATGGCTACACCTTC.

The CDR3 reads CASSLMGAGETQYF. CDR3 in DNA: TGTGCCAGCAGCTTGATGGGGGCCGGCGAGACCCAGTACTTC. The rearrangement links TRBV5-4 to TRBJ2-5; a possible D gene is TRBD1 (6 bases). Germline lookup yields CDR1 SGHNT and CDR2 YYREEE (reference sequence). The germline V and J ends were trimmed by 1 base and 5 bases, with 12 bases remaining between them. The CDR3 has 14 residues.

The genes are TRBV5-4 and TRBJ2-5, with 8 bases identical to TRBD1. Looked up from germline, CDR1 is SGHNT and CDR2 is YYREEE (reference sequence). The CDR3 contains 14 residues. V lost 7 bases and J lost 5; bases outside the gene matches: 10. The CDR3: CASSGTGGLETQYF. Written as DNA, the CDR3 is TGTGCCAGCTCCGGGACAGGCGGCTTGGAGACCCAGTACTTC.